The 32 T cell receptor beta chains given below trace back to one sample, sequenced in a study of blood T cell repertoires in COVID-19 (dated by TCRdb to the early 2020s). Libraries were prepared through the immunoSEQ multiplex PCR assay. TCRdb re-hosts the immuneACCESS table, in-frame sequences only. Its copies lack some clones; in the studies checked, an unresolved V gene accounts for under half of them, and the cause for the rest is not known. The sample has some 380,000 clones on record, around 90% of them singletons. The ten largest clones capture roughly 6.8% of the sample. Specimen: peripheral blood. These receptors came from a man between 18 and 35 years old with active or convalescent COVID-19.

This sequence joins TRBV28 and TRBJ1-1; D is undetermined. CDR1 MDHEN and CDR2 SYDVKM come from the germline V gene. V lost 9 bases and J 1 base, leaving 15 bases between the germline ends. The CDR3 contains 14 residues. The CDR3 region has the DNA TGTGCCAGATTCGGAGGAAATCCGAACACTGAAGCTTTCTTT. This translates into CARFGGNPNTEAFF.

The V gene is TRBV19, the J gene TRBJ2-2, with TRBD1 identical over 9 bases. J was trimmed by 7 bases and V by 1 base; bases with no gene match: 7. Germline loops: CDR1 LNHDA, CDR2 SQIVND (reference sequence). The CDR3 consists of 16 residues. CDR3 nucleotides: TGTGCCAGTAGTATAGGTCACAGGGGGCGCAACGGGGAGCTGTTTTTT. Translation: CASSIGHRGRNGELFF.

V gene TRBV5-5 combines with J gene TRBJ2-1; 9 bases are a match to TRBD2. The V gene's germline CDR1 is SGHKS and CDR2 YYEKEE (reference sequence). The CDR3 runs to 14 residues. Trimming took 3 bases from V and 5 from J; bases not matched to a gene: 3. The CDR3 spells CASSWTSANNEQFF. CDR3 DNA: TGTGCCAGCAGCTGGACTAGCGCTAACAATGAGCAGTTCTTC.

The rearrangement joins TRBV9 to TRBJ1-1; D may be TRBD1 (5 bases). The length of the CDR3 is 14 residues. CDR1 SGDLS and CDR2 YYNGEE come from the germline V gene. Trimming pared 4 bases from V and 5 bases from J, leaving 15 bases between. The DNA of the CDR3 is TGTGCCAGCAGCCTCACCTCAGGGAAGACTGAAGCTTTCTTT. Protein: CASSLTSGKTEAFF.

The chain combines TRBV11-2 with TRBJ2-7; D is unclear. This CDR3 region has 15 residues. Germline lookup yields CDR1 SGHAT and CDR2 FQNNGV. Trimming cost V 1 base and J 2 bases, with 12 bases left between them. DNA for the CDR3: TGTGCCAGCAGCTTAGCAGGCATACGTGCCTACGAGCAGTACTTC. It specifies CASSLAGIRAYEQYF.

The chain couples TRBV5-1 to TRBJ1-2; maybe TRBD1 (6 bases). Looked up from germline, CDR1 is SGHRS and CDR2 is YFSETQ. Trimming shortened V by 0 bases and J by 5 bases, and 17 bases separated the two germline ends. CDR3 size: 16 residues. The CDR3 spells CASSLAAGRGSYGYTF. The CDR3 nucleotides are TGCGCCAGCAGCTTGGCCGCGGGCAGGGGATCGTATGGCTACACCTTC.

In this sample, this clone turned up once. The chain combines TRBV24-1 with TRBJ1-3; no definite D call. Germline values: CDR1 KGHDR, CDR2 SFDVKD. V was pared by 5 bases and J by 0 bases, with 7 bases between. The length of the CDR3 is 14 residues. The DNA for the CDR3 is TGTGCCACCAGTGCGAGGGCCTCTGGAAACACCATATATTTT. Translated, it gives CATSARASGNTIYF.

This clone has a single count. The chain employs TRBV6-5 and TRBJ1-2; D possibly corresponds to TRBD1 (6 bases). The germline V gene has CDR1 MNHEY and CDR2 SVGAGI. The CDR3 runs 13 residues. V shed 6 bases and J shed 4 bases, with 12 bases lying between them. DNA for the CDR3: TGTGCCAGCAGGGGACAAGAAGCCTATGGCTACACCTTC. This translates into CASRGQEAYGYTF.

The CDR3 region is CASSSPGLNEQYF. CDR3 coding DNA: TGTGCCAGCAGTTCCCCAGGGTTGAACGAGCAGTACTTC. The V gene is TRBV12-3 or TRBV12-4, the J gene TRBJ2-7; a weak D match, TRBD1 (5 bases). Trimming removed 4 bases at V and 5 bases at J, with 12 bases between. The CDR3 is made up of 13 amino acids.

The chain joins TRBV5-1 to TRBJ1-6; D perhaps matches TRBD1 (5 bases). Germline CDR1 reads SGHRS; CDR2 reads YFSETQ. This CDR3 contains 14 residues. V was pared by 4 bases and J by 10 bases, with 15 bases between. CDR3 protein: CASSGDPGVSPLHF. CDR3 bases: TGCGCCAGCAGCGGGGACCCGGGGGTATCACCCCTCCACTTT.

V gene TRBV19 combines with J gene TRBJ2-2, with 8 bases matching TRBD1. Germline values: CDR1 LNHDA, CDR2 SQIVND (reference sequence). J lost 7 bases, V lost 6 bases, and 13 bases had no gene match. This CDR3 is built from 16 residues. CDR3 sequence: CASRDPGQGWGGELFF. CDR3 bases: TGTGCCAGTAGGGACCCCGGACAGGGTTGGGGCGGGGAGCTGTTTTTT. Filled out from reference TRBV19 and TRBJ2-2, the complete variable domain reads DGGITQSPKYLFRKEGQNVTLSCEQNLNHDAMYWYRQDPGQGLRLIYYSQIVNDFQKGDIAEGYSVSREKKESFPLTVTSAQKNPTAFYLCASRDPGQGWGGELFFGEGSRLTVL.

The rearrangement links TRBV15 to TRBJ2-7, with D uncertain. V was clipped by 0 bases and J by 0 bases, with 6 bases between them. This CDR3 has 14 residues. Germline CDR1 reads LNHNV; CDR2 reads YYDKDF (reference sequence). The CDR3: CATSRDRSSYEQYF. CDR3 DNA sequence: TGTGCCACCAGCAGAGACAGAAGCTCCTACGAGCAGTACTTC.

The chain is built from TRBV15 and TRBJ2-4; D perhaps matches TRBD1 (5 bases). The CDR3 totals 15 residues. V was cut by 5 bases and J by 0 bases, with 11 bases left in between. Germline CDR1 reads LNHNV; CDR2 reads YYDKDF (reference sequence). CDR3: CATSQRTLAKNIQYF. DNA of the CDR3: TGTGCCACCAGCCAAAGGACATTAGCCAAAAACATTCAGTACTTC.

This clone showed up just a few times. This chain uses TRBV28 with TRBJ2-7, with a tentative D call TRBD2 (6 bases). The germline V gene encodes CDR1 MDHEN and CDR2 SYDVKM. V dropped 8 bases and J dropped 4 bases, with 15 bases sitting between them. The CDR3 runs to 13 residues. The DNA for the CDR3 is TGTGCCAGCGGGGGAAGCGGGTTGTACGAGCAGTACTTC. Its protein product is CASGGSGLYEQYF.

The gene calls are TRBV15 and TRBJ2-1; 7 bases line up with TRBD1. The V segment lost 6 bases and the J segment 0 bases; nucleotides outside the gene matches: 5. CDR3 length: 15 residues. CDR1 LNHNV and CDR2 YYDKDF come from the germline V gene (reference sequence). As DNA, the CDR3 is TGTGCCACCAGTCCCAGGGGGAGCTCCTACAATGAGCAGTTCTTC. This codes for CATSPRGSSYNEQFF.

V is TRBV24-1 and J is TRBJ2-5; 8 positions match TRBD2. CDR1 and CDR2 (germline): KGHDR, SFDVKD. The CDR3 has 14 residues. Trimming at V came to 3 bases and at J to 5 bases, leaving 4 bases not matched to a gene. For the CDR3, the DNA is TGTGCCACCAGTGATCCAGCGGGAGTGGAGACCCAGTACTTC. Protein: CATSDPAGVETQYF.

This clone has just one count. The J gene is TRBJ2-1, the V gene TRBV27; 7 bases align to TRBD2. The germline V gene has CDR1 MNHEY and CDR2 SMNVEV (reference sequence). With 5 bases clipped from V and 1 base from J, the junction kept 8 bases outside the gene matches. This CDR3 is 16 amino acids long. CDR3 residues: CASSPTPSGSYNEQFF. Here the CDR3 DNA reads TGTGCCAGCAGTCCAACCCCTAGCGGTTCCTACAATGAGCAGTTCTTC.

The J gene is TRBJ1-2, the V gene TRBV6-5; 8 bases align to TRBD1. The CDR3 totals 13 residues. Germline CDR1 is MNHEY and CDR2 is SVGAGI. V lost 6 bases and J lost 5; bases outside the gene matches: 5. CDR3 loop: CASSGQGWYGYTF. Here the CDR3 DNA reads TGTGCCAGCAGCGGACAGGGCTGGTATGGCTACACCTTC.

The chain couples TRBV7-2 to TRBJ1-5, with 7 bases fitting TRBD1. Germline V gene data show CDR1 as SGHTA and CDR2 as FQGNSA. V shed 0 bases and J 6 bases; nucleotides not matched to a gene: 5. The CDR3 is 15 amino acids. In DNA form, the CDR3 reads TGTGCCAGCAGCTTAGCCGTACAGGGGAGTCAGCCCCAGCATTTT. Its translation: CASSLAVQGSQPQHF.

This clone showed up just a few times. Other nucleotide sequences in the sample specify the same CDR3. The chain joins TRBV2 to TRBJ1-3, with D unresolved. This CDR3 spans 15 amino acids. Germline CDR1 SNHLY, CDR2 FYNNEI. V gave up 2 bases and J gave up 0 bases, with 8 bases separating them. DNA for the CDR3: TGTGCCAGCAGTGAATCCCCGAGCTCTGGAAACACCATATATTTT. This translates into CASSESPSSGNTIYF.

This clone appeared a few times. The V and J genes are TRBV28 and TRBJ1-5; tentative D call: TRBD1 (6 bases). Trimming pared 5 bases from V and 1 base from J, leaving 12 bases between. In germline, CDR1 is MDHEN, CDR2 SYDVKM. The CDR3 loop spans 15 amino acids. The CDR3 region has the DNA TGTGCCAGCAGTCGCAGGGGTTTGAGCAATCAGCCCCAGCATTTT. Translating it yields CASSRRGLSNQPQHF.

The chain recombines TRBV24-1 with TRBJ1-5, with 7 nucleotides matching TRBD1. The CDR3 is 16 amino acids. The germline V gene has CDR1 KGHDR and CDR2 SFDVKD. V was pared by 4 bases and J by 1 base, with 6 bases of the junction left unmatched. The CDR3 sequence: CATSDSGQVSNQPQHF. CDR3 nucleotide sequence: TGTGCCACCAGTGACTCTGGACAGGTCAGCAATCAGCCCCAGCATTTT.

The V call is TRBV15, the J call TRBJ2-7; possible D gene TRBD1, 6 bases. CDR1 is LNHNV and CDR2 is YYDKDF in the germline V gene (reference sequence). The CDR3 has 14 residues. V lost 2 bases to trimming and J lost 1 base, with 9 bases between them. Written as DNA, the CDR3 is TGTGCCACCAGCAGATCAGGACAGTCCTACGAGCAGTACTTC. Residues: CATSRSGQSYEQYF.

CDR3 protein: CASSLATGVSGNTIYF. The CDR3 DNA reads as TGTGCCAGCAGCTTGGCAACAGGTGTCTCTGGAAACACCATATATTTT. The gene calls are TRBV5-8 and TRBJ1-3, with D perhaps matching TRBD1 (5 bases). The germline CDR1 and CDR2 sequences are SGHTS and YDEGEE. The CDR3 runs to 16 residues. V was trimmed by 0 bases and J by 0 bases, leaving 10 bases between them.

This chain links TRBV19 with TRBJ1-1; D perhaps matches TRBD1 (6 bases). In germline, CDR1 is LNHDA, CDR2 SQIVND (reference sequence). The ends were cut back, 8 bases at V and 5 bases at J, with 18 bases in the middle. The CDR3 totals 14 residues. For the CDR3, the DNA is TGTGCCAGTTCCATACAGGGAGTTAGAACTGAAGCTTTCTTT. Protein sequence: CASSIQGVRTEAFF.

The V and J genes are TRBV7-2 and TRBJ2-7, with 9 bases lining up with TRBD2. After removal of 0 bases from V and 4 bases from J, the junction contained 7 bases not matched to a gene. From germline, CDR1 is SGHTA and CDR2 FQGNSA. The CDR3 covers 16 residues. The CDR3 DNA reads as TGTGCCAGCAGCTTAGCGGGGCGGGGGGGCCCATACGAGCAGTACTTC. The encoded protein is CASSLAGRGGPYEQYF.

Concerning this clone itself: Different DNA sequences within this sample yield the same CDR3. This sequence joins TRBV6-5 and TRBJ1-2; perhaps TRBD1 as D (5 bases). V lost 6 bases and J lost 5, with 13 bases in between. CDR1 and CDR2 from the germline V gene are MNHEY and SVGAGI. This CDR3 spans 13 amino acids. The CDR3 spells CASSQTGGYGYTF. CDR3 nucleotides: TGTGCCAGCAGCCAGACGGGGGGTTATGGCTACACCTTC.

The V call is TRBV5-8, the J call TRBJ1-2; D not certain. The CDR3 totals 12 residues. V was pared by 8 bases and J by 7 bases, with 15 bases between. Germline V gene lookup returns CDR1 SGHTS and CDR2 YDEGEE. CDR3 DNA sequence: TGTGCCAGGGCGGACGGAGGGTTTGGCTACACCTTC. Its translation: CARADGGFGYTF.

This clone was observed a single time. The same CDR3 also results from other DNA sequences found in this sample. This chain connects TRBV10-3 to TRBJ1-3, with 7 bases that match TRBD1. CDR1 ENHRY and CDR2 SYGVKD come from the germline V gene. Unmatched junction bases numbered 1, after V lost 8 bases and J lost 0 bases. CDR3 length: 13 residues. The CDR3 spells CAIRDSSGNTIYF. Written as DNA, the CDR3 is TGTGCCATCCGGGACAGCTCTGGAAACACCATATATTTT.

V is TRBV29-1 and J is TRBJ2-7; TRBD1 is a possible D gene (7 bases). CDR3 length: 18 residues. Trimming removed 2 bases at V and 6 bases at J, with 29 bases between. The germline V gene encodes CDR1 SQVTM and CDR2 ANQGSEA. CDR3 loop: CSVEKAASTEGAIFEQYF. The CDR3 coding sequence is TGCAGCGTTGAAAAAGCCGCGTCCACGGAGGGGGCGATCTTCGAGCAGTACTTC.

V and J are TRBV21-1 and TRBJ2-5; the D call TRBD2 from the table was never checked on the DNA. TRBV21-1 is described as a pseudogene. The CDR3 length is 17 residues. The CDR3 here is CASSKESAGLVQETQYF. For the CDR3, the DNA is TGTGCCAGCAGCAAAGAGAGTGCGGGACTCGTACAAGAGACCCAGTACTTC.

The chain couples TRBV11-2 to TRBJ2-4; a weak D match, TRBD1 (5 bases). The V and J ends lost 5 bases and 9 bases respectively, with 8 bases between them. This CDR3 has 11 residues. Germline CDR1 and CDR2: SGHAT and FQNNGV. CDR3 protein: CASSQGGIQYF. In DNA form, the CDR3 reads TGTGCCAGCAGCCAGGGTGGCATTCAGTACTTC.